What follows describes a single T cell receptor (beta chain). Generated by immunoSEQ multiplex PCR, the TCRdb table keeps only in-frame clones and is missing some. The sample lists under 550,000 clones, about 93% occurring once. The CDR3 consists of 12 residues. Germline-derived CDR1 and CDR2 are LNHNV and YYDKDF (reference sequence). The V end lost 1 base, the J end lost 6 bases, and 5 bases lay between the germline ends. This sample was included in a study of Ad26.COV2.S vaccination and SARS-CoV-2 variants. Treatment noted: around 19 received Ad26.COV2.S at low or high dose, single or two shots; about 5 received placebo; per-sample allocation not given. Day 63 following the first vaccine or placebo injection was when the samples were taken.

The clonotype comes from a person between 18 and 65 years old who received the Ad26.COV2.S COVID-19 vaccine or a placebo. This sequence joins TRBV15 and TRBJ2-3; D gene ambiguous. The sample was peripheral blood, taken in a trial of Ad26.COV2.S vaccine versus placebo. The CDR3 loop is CATSRVGDTQYF. The CDR3 nucleotides are TGTGCCACCAGCAGAGTAGGGGATACGCAGTATTTT.